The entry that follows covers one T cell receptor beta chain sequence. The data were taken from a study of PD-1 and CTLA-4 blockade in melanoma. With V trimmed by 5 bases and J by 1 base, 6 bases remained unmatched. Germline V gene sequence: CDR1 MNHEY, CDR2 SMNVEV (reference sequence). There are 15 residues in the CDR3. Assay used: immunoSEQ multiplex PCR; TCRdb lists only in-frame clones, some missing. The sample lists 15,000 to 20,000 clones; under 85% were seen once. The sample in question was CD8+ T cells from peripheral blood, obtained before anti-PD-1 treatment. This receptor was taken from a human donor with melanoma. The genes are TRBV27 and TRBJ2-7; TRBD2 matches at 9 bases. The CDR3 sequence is CASSLAAGGSYEQYF. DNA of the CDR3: TGTGCCAGCAGTCTAGCGGCGGGAGGGTCCTACGAGCAGTACTTC.